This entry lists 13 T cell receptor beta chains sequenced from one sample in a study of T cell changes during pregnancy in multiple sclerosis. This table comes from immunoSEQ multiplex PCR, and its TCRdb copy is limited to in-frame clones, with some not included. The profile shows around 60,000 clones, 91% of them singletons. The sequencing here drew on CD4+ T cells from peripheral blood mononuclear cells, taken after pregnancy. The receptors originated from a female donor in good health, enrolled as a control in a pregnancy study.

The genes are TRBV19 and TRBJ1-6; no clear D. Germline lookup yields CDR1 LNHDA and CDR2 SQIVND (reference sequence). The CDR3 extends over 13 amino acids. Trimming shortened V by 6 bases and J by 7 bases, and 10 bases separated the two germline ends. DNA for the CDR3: TGTGCCAGTAGCCCTTCTACCAATTCACCCCTCCACTTT. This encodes CASSPSTNSPLHF.

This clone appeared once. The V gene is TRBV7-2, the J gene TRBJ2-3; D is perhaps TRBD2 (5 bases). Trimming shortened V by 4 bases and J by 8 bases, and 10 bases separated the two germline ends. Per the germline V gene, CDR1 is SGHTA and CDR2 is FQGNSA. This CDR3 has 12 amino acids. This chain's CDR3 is CASSSTAGTQYF. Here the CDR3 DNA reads TGTGCCAGCAGCTCTACTGCGGGTACGCAGTATTTT.

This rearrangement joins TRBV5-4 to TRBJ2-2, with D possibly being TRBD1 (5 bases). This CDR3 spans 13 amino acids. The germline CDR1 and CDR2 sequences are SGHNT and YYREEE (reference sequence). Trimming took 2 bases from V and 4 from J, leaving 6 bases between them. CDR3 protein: CASSFDSTGELFF. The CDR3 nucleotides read TGTGCCAGCAGCTTCGACAGCACCGGGGAGCTGTTTTTT.

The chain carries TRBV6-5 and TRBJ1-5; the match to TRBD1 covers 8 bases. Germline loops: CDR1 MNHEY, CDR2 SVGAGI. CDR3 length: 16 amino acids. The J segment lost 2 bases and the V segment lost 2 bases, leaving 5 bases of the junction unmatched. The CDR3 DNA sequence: TGTGCCAGCAGTTACCCCGGACAGGGTGGCAATCAGCCCCAGCATTTT. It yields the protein CASSYPGQGGNQPQHF.

The CDR3 DNA is TGTGCCAGCACCAGACAGGGTGTAGAAGGCTACACCTTC. It translates to CASTRQGVEGYTF. The V and J genes are TRBV6-5 and TRBJ1-2, with 7 nucleotides matching TRBD1. This CDR3 is 13 amino acids long. CDR1 is MNHEY and CDR2 is SVGAGI in the germline V gene. Trimming removed 7 bases from V and 8 bases from J; junction bases left unmatched: 10.

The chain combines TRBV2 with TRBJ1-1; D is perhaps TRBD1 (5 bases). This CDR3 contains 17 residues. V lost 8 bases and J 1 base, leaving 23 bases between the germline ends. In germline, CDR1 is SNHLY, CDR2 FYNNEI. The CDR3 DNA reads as TGTGCCAGCTTTTCAGGGTTTGGGGTTACCGGGAACACTGAAGCTTTCTTT. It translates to CASFSGFGVTGNTEAFF. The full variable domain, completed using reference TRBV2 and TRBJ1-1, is EPEVTQTPSHQVTQMGQEVILRCVPISNHLYFYWYRQILGQKVEFLVSFYNNEISEKSEIFDDQFSVERPDGSNFTLKIRSTKLEDSAMYFCASFSGFGVTGNTEAFFGQGTRLTVV.

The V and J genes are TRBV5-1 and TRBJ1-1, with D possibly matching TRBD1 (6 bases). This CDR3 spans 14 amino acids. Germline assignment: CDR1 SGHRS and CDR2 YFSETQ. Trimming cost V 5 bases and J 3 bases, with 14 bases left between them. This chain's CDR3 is CASRQQGRYTEAFF. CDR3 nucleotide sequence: TGCGCCAGCAGACAACAGGGCCGGTACACTGAAGCTTTCTTT.

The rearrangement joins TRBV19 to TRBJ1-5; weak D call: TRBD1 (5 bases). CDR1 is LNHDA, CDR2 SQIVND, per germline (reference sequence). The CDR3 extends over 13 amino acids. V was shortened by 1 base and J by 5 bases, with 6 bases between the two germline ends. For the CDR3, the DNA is TGTGCCAGTAGTATAGGGGGGGATCAGCCCCAGCATTTT. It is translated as CASSIGGDQPQHF.

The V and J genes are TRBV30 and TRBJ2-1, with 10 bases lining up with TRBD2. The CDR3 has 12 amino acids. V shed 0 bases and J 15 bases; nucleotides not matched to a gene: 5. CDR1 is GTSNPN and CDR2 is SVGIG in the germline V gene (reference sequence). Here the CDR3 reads CAWSVSGGALFF. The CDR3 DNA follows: TGTGCCTGGAGTGTAAGCGGGGGGGCCCTGTTCTTC.

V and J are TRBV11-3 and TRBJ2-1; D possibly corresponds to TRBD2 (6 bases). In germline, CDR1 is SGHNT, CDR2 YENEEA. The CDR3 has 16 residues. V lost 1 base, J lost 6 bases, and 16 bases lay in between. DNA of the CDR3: TGTGCCAGCAGCTTAGCCGGCAGGAGGGTTATCAATGAGCAGTTCTTC. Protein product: CASSLAGRRVINEQFF.

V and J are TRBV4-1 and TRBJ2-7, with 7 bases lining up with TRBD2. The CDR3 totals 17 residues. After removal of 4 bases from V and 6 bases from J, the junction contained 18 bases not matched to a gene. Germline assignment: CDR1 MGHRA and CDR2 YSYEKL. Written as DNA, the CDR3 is TGCGCCAGCAGCCGCGGAGGGACTACTACTACTACGAGCGAGCAGTACTTC. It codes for CASSRGGTTTTTSEQYF.

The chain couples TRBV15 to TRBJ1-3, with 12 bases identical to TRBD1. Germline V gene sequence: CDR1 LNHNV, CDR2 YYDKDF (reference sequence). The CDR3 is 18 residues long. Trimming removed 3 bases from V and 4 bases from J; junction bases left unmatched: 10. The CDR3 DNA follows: TGTGCCACCAGCAGGACCTTGGGACAGGGGGCGTTCGGAAACACCATATATTTT. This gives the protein CATSRTLGQGAFGNTIYF.

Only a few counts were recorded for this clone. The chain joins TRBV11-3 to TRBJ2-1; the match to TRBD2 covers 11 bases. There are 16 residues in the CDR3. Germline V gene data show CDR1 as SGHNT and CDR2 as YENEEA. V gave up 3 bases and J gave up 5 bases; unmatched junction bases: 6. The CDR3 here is CASSFLAGGFHNEQFF. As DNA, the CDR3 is TGTGCCAGCAGCTTTCTAGCGGGGGGCTTCCACAATGAGCAGTTCTTC.